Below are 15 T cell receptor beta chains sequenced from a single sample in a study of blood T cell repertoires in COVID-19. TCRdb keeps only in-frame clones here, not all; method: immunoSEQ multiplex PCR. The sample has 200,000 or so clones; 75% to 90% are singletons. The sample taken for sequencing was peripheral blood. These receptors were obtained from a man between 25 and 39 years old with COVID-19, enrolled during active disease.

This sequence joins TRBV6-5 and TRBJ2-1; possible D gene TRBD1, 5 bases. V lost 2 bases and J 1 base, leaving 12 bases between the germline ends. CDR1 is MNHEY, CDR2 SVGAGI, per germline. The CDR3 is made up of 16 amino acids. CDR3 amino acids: CASSYRGKLSYNEQFF. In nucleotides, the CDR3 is TGTGCCAGCAGTTACAGGGGAAAGCTGTCCTACAATGAGCAGTTCTTC.

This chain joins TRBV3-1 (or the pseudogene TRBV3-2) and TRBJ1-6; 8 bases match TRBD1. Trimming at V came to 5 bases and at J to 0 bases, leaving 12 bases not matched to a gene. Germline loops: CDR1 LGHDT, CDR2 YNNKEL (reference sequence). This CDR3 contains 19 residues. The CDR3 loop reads CASSEATTGASSYNSPLHF. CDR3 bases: TGTGCCAGCAGCGAAGCTACGACAGGGGCGAGCTCCTATAATTCACCCCTCCACTTT.

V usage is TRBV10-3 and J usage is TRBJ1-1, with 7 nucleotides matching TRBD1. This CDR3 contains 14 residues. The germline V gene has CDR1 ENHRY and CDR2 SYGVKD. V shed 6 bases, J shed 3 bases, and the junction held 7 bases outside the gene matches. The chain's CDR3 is CAISAGQRYTEAFF. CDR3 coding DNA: TGTGCCATCAGCGCGGGACAGCGATACACTGAAGCTTTCTTT.

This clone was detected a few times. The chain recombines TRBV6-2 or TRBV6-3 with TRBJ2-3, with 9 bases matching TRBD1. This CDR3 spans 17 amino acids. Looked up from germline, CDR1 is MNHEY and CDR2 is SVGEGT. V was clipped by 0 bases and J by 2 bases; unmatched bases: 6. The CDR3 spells CASSYSLRDRVTDTQYF. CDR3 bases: TGTGCCAGCAGTTACTCACTCCGGGACAGGGTCACAGATACGCAGTATTTT.

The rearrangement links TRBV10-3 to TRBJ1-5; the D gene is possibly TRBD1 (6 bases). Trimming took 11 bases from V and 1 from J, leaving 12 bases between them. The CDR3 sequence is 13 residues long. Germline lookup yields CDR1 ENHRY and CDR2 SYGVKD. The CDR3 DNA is TGTGCCGCGAGACAGGAGAGCAATCAGCCCCAGCATTTT. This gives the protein CAARQESNQPQHF.

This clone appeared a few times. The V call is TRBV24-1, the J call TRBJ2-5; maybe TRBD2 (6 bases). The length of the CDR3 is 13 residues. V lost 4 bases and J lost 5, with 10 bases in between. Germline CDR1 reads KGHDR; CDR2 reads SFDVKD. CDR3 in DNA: TGTGCCACCAGTGAATCTGCGGGGGAGACCCAGTACTTC. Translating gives CATSESAGETQYF.

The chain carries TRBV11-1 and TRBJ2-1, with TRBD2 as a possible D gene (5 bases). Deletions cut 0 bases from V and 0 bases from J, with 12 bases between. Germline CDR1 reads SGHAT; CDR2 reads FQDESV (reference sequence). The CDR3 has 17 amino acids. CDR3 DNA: TGTGCCAGCAGCTTAGCTTGGATTGGGAGCTCCTACAATGAGCAGTTCTTC. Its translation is CASSLAWIGSSYNEQFF.

In DNA, the CDR3 is TGTGCCACCGGGGAGGGCGGGGAGCTGTTTTTT. Protein sequence: CATGEGGELFF. The chain joins TRBV10-3 to TRBJ2-2, with 7 positions matching TRBD2. The CDR3 length is 11 residues. CDR1 and CDR2 from the germline V gene are ENHRY and SYGVKD. Losses at the gene ends were 10 bases for V and 7 bases for J; bases not matched to a gene: 3.

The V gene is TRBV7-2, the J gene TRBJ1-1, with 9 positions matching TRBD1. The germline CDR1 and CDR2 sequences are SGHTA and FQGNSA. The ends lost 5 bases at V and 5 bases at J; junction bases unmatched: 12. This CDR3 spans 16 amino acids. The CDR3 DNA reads TGTGCCAGCAGCGAGCGGGACAGGGTAAGGAGAACTGAAGCTTTCTTT. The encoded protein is CASSERDRVRRTEAFF.

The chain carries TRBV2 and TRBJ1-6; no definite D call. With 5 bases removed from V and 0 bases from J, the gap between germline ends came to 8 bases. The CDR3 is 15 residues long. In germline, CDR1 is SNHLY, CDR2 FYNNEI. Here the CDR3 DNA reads TGTGCCAGCAGTCAGAGAGGCTCCTATAATTCACCCCTCCACTTT. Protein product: CASSQRGSYNSPLHF.

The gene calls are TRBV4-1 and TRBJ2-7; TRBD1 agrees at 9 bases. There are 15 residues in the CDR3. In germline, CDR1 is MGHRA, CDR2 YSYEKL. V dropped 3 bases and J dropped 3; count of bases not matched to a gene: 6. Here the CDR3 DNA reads TGCGCCAGCAGCCACGGGACAGGGTCGGGCTACGAGCAGTACTTC. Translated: CASSHGTGSGYEQYF.

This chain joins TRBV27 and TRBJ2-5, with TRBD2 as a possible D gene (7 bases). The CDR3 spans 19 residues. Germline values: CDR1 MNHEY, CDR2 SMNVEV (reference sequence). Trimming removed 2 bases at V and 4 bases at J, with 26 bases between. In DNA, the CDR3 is TGTGCCAGCAGTTTAACCGTCCGGGGGCGGGAGCAGAATTCAGAGACCCAGTACTTC. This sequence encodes CASSLTVRGREQNSETQYF.

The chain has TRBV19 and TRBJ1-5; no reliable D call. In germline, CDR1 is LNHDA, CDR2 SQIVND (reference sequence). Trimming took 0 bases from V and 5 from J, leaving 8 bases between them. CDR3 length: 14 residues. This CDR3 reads CASSIDLSDQPQHF. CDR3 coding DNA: TGTGCCAGTAGTATAGATTTGTCAGATCAGCCCCAGCATTTT. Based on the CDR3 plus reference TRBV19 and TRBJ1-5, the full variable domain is DGGITQSPKYLFRKEGQNVTLSCEQNLNHDAMYWYRQDPGQGLRLIYYSQIVNDFQKGDIAEGYSVSREKKESFPLTVTSAQKNPTAFYLCASSIDLSDQPQHFGDGTRLSIL.

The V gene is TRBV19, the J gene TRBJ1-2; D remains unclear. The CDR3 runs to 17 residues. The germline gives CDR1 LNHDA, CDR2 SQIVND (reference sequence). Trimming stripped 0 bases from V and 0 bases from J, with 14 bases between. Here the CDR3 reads CASSIDRHSRTNYGYTF. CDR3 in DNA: TGTGCCAGTAGTATAGATCGGCACAGCCGGACTAACTATGGCTACACCTTC.

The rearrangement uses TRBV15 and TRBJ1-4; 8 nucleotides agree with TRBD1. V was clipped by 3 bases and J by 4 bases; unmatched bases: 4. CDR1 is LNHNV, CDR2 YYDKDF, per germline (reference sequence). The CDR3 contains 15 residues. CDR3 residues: CATSRRTGINEKLFF. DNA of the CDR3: TGTGCCACCAGCAGGAGGACAGGGATTAATGAAAAACTGTTTTTT.